This TCR beta chain was documented in a study of identical twins. Broader study findings: Alpha sequences out of frame and shared by twins had excess low generation probability. In cord blood, abundant beta clonotypes had fewer insertions; memory showed no trend. Sharing of beta out-of-frame sequences by twins showed a weaker excess.

TCRdb ran MiXCR on the 5' RACE reads and lists one entry per CDR3 protein. The data show 450,000 or so distinct CDR3 sequences, approximately 15% seen once. This clonotype showed up many times. Its antigen is unknown. The germline gives CDR1 DFQATT, CDR2 SNEGSKA (reference sequence). The V and J ends lost 1 base and 8 bases respectively, with 20 bases between them. The CDR3 loop spans 16 amino acids. The same data also went into a second study, on yellow fever vaccine responses in identical twins. That work states: Twin vaccine T cell responses reportedly seemed partly convergent, partly personalized.

The chain recombines TRBV20-1 with TRBJ2-2, with unresolved D. The sequence was obtained from a woman aged 18 to 35 in good health. Sample: CD4+ T cells sorted from blood. The CDR3 coding sequence is TGCAGTGCTAGAGGACCGATCCCCCTGGGTTGGGGGGAGCTGTTTTTT. Protein sequence: CSARGPIPLGWGELFF.